A selection of T cell receptor beta chains follows, all from one sample in a study of cytomegalovirus exposure and HLA in healthy donors. Generated by immunoSEQ multiplex PCR, the TCRdb table keeps only in-frame clones and is missing some. The table records some 330,000 clones, around 86% of them present only once. The specimen was PBMCs. These receptors all come from a woman younger than 35 in good health and CMV-seronegative. Each CDR3 is given with its conserved first and last residue. D genes are given only for firm matches. The listing skips clone size in some rows; elsewhere it reads once, few, many or a size class.

v_gene	abundance	j_gene	d_gene	CDR3nt	CDR3aa
TRBV10-3	-	TRBJ2-1	TRBD2	TGTGCTAGCGGGGAAGACAACCTCTCCTACAATGAGCAGTTCTTC	CASGEDNLSYNEQFF
TRBV20-1	-	TRBJ2-5	TRBD1	TGCAAGGGACAGTACCAAGAGACCCAGTACTTC	CKGQYQETQYF
TRBV4-2	few	TRBJ1-2	TRBD1	TGTGCCAGCAGCCAAGAACAGGGGGCGCGGGGCTATGGCTACACCTTC	CASSQEQGARGYGYTF
TRBV5-1	-	TRBJ2-5	TRBD2	TGCGCCAGCAGCTTGGCCGGGGTAGCGGGCCAAGAGACCCAGTACTTC	CASSLAGVAGQETQYF
TRBV19	few	TRBJ1-2	TRBD1	TGTGCCAGTAGTGTCGAAGGGACAGGGAACTATGGCTACACCTTC	CASSVEGTGNYGYTF
TRBV6-6	-	TRBJ1-2	TRBD1	TGTGCCAGCAGCCGCGGACAGGGCAACTATGGCTACACCTTC	CASSRGQGNYGYTF
TRBV7-9	-	TRBJ2-1	TRBD1	TGTGCCAGCAGCCGGTGGACAGGGGAAATGTTAAATGAGCAGTTCTTC	CASSRWTGEMLNEQFF
TRBV11-3	-	TRBJ2-3	TRBD2	TGTGCCAGCAGCTCTAGCGGGAGGTCAGATACGCAGTATTTT	CASSSSGRSDTQYF
TRBV5-6	-	TRBJ2-2	-	TGTGCCAGCAGCCGACTAGGACAGGCTTCCCCCGGGGAGCTGTTTTTT	CASSRLGQASPGELFF
TRBV29-1	-	TRBJ2-7	-	TGCAGCGTTGGCCAGGGAAGCTACGAGCAGTACTTC	CSVGQGSYEQYF
TRBV27	-	TRBJ2-1	-	TGTGCCAGCAGTTTATCATCCAACAATGAGCAGTTCTTC	CASSLSSNNEQFF
TRBV29-1	-	TRBJ1-1	-	TGCAGCGTTAAGAGGGGGTTGAGCACTGAAGCTTTCTTT	CSVKRGLSTEAFF
TRBV4-2	-	TRBJ2-1	-	TGTGCCAGCAGCCCCCGGTGGCTAGCTGGGGATGAGCAGTTCTTC	CASSPRWLAGDEQFF
TRBV7-8	-	TRBJ1-5	TRBD1	TGTGCCAGCAGCTTAAAACCCAGGCAGGGGGCTGGCAATCAGCCCCAGCATTTT	CASSLKPRQGAGNQPQHF
TRBV5-6	-	TRBJ1-1	TRBD1	TGTGCCAGCAGCTTGGCACAGGGGGACGCTTTCTTT	CASSLAQGDAFF
TRBV9	-	TRBJ1-1	-	TGTGCCAGCAGCGTAGCCGGGGAGGAAGGCGTTCGGAACACTGAAGCTTTCTTT	CASSVAGEEGVRNTEAFF
TRBV4-2	-	TRBJ2-7	TRBD2	TGTGCCAGCAGCCAAGGGGGTAGCGGGATATCCTACGAGCAGTACTTC	CASSQGGSGISYEQYF
TRBV30	-	TRBJ1-1	-	TGTGCCTGGAGTATGGTTGGGAGTGAAGCTTTCTTT	CAWSMVGSEAFF
TRBV21-1	-	TRBJ2-1	-	TGTGCCAGCAGCCCTCGCCGGCAGCGGGAGGCTCCTAATGAGCAGTTCTTC	CASSPRRQREAPNEQFF
TRBV6-5	-	TRBJ1-2	-	TGTGCCAGCAGTACGACTGACGCTAACTATGGCTACACCTTC	CASSTTDANYGYTF
TRBV27	-	TRBJ2-1	TRBD2	TGTGCCAGCAGGCCGGGACTAGCGGGAGATGAGCAGTTCTTC	CASRPGLAGDEQFF
TRBV11-3	-	TRBJ1-3	-	TGTGCCAGCAGTCAGGGTACTGGAAACACCATATATTTT	CASSQGTGNTIYF
TRBV28	once	TRBJ1-5	TRBD1	TGTGCCAGCAGCGACAGGGGGCCCTATAGCAATCAGCCCCAGCATTTT	CASSDRGPYSNQPQHF
TRBV13	-	TRBJ2-7	-	TGTGCCAGCAGCTCGGGCCGGGGGACCTACGAGCAGTACTTC	CASSSGRGTYEQYF
TRBV18	-	TRBJ1-5	-	TGTGCCAGCTCACCGGGAGGGCAGGATGATCAGCCCCAGCATTTT	CASSPGGQDDQPQHF
TRBV7-3	once	TRBJ2-3	TRBD1	TGTGCCAGCAGCTTACAGGGGGCGCGTGACACAGATACGCAGTATTTT	CASSLQGARDTDTQYF
TRBV6-6	-	TRBJ2-5	-	TGTGCCAGCAGGCGTGCAGGGTACCAAGAGACCCAGTACTTC	CASRRAGYQETQYF
TRBV6-4	-	TRBJ1-5	-	TGTGCCAGCTCCCGTAGAAATAGCAATCAGCCCCAGCATTTT	CASSRRNSNQPQHF
TRBV5-6	-	TRBJ1-2	-	TGTGCCACCCGTGGAGAGGGCCAAAACTATGGCTACACCTTC	CATRGEGQNYGYTF
TRBV6-1	-	TRBJ2-5	-	TGTGCCTCTACAAACAGGGTACGAAAAGAGACCCAGTACTTC	CASTNRVRKETQYF
TRBV2	-	TRBJ2-2	-	TGTGCCAGCAAAACCAGCGCGAACACCGGGGAGCTGTTTTTT	CASKTSANTGELFF
TRBV7-3	-	TRBJ2-3	-	TGTGCCAGCAGCTTAAAGTGGGCTAGCGGCACAGATACGCAGTATTTT	CASSLKWASGTDTQYF